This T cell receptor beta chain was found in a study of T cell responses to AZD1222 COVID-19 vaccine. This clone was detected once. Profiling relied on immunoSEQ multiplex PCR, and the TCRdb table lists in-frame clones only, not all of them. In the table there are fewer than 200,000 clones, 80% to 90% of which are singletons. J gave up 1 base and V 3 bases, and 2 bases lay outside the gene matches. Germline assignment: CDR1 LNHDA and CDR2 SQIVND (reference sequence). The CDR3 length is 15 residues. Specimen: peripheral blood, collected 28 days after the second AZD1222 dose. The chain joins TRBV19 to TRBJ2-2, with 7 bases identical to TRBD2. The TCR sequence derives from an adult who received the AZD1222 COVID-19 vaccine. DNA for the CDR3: TGTGCCAGTAGTATCGGGGGGTTGAACACCGGGGAGCTGTTTTTT. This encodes CASSIGGLNTGELFF.